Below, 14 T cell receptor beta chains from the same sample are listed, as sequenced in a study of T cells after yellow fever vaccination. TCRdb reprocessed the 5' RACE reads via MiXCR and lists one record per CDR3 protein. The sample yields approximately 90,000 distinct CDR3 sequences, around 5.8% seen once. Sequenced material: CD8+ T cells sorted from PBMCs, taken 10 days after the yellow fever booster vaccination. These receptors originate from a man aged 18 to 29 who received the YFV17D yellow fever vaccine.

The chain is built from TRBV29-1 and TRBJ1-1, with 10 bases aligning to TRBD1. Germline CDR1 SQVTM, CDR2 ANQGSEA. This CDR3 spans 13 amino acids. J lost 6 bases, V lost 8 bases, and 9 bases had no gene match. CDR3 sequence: CSFATGGRSEAFF. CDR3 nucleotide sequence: TGCAGCTTCGCGACAGGGGGCCGGTCTGAAGCTTTCTTT.

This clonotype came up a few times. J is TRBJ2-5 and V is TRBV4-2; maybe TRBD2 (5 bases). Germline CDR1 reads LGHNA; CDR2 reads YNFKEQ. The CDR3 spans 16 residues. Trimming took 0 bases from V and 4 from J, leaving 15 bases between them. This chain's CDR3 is CASSQDPSGIGETQYF. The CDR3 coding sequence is TGTGCCAGCAGCCAAGACCCATCGGGGATTGGAGAGACCCAGTACTTC.

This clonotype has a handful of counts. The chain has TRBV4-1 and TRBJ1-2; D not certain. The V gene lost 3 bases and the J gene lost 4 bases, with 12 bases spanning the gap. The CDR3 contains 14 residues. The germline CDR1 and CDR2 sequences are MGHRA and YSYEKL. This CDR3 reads CASSHGDGIYGYTF. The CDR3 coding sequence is TGCGCCAGCAGCCACGGCGATGGGATCTATGGCTACACCTTC.

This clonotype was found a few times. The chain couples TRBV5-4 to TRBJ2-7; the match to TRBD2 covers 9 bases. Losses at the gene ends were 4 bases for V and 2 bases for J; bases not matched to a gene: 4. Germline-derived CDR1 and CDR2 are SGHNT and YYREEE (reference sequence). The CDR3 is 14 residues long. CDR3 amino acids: CASSRGGGAYEQYF. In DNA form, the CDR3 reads TGTGCCAGCAGCCGCGGGGGGGGAGCCTACGAGCAGTACTTC.

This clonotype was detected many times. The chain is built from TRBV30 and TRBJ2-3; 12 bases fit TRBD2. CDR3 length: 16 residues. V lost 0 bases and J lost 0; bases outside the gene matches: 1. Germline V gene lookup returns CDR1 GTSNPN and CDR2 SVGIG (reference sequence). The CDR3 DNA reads TGTGCCTGGAGTGTTGGACTAGCGGGGAGCACAGATACGCAGTATTTT. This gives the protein CAWSVGLAGSTDTQYF.

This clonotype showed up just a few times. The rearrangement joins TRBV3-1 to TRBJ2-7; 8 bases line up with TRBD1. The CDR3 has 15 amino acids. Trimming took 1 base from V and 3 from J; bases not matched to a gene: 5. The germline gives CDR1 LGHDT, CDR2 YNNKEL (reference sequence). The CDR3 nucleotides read TGTGCCAGCAGCCAAGGGGAGACAGGGGACTACGAGCAGTACGTC. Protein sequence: CASSQGETGDYEQYV.

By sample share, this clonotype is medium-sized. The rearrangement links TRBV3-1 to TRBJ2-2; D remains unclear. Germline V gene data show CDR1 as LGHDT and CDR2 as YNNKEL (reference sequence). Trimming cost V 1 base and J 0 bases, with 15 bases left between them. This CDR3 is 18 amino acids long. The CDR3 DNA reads TGTGCCAGCAGCCAAGCGATTACGGTGACCGCGAACACCGGGGAGCTGTTTTTT. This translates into CASSQAITVTANTGELFF.

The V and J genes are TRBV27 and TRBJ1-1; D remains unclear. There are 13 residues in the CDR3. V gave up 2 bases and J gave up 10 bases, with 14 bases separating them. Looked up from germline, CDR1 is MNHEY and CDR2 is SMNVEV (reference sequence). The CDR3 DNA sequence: TGTGCCAGCAGTTTACCTGGGGTAAAGCGAGCTTTCTTT. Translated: CASSLPGVKRAFF.

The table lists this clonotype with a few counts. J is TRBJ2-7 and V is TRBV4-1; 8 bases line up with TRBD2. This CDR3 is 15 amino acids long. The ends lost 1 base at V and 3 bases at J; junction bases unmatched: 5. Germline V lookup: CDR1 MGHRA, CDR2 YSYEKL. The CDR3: CASSQVRGVIYEQYF. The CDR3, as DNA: TGCGCCAGCAGCCAAGTGCGGGGGGTGATCTACGAGCAGTACTTC.

This CDR3 is CASSPWANNEQFF. Here the CDR3 DNA reads TGTGCCAGCAGCCCGTGGGCCAACAATGAGCAGTTCTTC. This chain joins TRBV5-5 and TRBJ2-1; D remains ambiguous. This CDR3 has 13 residues. Germline CDR1 and CDR2: SGHKS and YYEKEE (reference sequence). Trimming cost V 4 bases and J 5 bases, with 10 bases left between them.

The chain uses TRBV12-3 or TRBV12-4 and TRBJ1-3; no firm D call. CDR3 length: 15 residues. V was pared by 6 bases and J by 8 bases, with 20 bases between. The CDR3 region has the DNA TGTGCCAGCAGCCAGGTTGGGCCTCTAGCGGACACCATATATTTT. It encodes CASSQVGPLADTIYF.

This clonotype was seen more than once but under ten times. The CDR3 bases are TGTGCCAGCAGCCAGGCAAAAATTGGCGAGCAGTTCTTC. It translates to CASSQAKIGEQFF. The chain carries TRBV14 and TRBJ2-1; D remains unclear. V was shortened by 3 bases and J by 10 bases, with 13 bases between the two germline ends. The CDR3 runs 13 residues. CDR1 is SGHDN and CDR2 is FVKESK in the germline V gene.

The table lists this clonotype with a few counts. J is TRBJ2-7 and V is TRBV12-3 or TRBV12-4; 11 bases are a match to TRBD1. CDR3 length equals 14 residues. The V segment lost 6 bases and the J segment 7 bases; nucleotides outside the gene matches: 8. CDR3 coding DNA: TGTGCCAGCAGCTTTGGACAGGGGGCGCGGGAGCAGTACTTC. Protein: CASSFGQGAREQYF.

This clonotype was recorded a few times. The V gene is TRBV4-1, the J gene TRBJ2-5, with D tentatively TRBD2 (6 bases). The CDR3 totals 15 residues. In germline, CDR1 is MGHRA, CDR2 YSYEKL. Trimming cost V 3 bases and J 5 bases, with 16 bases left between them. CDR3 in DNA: TGCGCCAGCAGCCACCGAATAGCGGTGGGGGAGACCCAGTACTTC. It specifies CASSHRIAVGETQYF.